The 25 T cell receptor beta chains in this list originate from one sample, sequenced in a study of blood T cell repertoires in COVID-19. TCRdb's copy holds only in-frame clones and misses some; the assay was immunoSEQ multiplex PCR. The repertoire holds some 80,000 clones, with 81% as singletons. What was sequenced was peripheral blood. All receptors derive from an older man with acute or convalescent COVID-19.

This CDR3 reads CASIGSGHNSYEQYF. In DNA, the CDR3 is TGTGCCAGTATCGGTTCGGGACATAACTCCTACGAGCAGTACTTC. V usage is TRBV19 and J usage is TRBJ2-7; D is perhaps TRBD1 (6 bases). Deletions cut 7 bases from V and 0 bases from J, with 16 bases between. This CDR3 spans 15 amino acids. Germline CDR1 is LNHDA and CDR2 is SQIVND (reference sequence).

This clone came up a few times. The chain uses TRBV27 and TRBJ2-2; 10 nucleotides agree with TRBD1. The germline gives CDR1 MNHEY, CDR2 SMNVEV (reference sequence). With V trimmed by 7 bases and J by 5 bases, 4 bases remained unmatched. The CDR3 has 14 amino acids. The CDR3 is CASNRDRGTGELFF. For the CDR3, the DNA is TGTGCCAGCAACCGGGACAGGGGTACCGGGGAGCTGTTTTTT.

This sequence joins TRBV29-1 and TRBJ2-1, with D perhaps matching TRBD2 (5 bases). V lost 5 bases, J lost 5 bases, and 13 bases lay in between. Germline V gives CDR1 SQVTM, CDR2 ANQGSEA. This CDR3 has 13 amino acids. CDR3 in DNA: TGCAGCGTTCTTTGGCGGGCCCACAATGAGCAGTTCTTC. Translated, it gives CSVLWRAHNEQFF.

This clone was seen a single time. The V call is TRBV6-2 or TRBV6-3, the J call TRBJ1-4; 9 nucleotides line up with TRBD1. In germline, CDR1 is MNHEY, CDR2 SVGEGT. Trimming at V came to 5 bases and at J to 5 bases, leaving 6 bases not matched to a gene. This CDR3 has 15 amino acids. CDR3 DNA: TGTGCCAGCAGTCACCCCGGGACAGGGAATGAAAAACTGTTTTTT. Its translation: CASSHPGTGNEKLFF.

The CDR3 spells CASSAPTGSNYGYTF. The CDR3 DNA sequence: TGTGCCAGCAGCGCCCCGACAGGGAGTAACTATGGCTACACCTTC. The genes are TRBV5-4 and TRBJ1-2; 7 bases align to TRBD1. Germline values: CDR1 SGHNT, CDR2 YYREEE (reference sequence). The junction had 7 bases not matched to a gene; V was cut back by 4 bases and J by 1 base. There are 15 residues in the CDR3.

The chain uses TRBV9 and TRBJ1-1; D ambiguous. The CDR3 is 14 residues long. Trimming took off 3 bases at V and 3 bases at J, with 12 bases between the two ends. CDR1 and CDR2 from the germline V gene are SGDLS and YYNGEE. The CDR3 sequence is CASSATTGYTEAFF. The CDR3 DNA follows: TGTGCCAGCAGCGCGACGACGGGGTACACTGAAGCTTTCTTT.

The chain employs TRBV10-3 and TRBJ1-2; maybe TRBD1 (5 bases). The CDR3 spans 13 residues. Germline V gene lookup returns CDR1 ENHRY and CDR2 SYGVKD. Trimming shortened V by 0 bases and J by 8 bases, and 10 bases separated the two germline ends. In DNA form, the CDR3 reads TGTGCCATCAGTGAGTCTGGGGGAGGCGGCTACACCTTC. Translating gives CAISESGGGGYTF.

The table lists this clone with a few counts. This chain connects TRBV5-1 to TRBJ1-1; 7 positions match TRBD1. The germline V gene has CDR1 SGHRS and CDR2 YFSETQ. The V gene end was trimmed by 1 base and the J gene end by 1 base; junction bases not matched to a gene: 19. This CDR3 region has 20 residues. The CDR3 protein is CASSLSSTTGILAKNTEAFF. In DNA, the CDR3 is TGCGCCAGCAGCTTGTCGAGTACGACAGGGATCCTCGCGAAGAACACTGAAGCTTTCTTT.

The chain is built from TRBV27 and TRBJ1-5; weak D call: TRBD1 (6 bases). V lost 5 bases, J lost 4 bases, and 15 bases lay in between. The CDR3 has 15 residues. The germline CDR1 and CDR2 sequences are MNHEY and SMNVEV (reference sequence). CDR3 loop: CASSPQGARNQPQHF. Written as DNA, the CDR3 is TGTGCCAGCAGTCCACAGGGAGCTCGGAATCAGCCCCAGCATTTT.

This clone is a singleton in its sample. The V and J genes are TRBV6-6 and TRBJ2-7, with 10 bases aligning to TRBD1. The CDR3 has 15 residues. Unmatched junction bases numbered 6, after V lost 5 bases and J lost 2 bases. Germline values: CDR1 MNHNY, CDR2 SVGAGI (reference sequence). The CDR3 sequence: CASSRTGGGAYEQYF. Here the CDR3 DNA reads TGTGCCAGCAGTCGGACAGGGGGGGGTGCCTACGAGCAGTACTTC.

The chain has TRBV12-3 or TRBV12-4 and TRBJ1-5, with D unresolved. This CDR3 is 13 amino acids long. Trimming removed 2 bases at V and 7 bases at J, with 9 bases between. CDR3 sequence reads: CASSLLGRQPQHF. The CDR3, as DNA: TGTGCCAGCAGTTTATTAGGCAGGCAGCCCCAGCATTTT.

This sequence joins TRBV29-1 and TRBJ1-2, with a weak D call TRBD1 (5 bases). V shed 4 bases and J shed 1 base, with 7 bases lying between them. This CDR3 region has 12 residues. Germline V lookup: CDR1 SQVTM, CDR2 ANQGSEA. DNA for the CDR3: TGCAGCGTTGCGGGACTTAACTATGGCTACACCTTC. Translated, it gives CSVAGLNYGYTF.

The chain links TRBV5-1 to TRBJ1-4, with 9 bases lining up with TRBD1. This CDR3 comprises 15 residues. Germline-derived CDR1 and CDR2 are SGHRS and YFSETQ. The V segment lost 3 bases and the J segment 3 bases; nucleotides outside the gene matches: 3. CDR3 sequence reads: CASSSQGAANEKLFF. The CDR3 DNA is TGCGCCAGCAGCTCACAGGGGGCGGCTAATGAAAAACTGTTTTTT.

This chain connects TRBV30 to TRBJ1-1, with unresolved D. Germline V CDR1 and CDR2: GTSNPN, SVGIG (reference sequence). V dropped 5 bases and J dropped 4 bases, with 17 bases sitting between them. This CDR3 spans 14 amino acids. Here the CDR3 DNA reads TGTGCCTGGGTCTTTGGAGCCCGGAGCACTGAAGCTTTCTTT. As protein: CAWVFGARSTEAFF.

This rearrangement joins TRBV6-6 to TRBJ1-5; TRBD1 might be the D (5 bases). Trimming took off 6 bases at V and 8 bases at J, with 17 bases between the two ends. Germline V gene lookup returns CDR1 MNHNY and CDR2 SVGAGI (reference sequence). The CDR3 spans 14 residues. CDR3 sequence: CASSLSGAAEPQHF. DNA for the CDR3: TGTGCCAGCAGCCTTAGTGGGGCGGCGGAGCCCCAGCATTTT.

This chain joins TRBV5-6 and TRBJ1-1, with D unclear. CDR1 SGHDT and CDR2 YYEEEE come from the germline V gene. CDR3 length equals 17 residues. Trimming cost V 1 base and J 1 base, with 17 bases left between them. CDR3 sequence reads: CASSLRVTSVPNTEAFF. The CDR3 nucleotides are TGTGCCAGCAGCTTGCGAGTGACATCGGTGCCGAACACTGAAGCTTTCTTT.

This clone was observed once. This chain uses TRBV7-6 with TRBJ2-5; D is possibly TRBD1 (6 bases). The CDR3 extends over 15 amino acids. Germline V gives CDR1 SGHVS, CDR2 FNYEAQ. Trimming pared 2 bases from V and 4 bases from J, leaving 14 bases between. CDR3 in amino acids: CASSLPTGTSETQYF. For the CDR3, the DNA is TGTGCCAGCAGCTTACCGACCGGGACATCAGAGACCCAGTACTTC.

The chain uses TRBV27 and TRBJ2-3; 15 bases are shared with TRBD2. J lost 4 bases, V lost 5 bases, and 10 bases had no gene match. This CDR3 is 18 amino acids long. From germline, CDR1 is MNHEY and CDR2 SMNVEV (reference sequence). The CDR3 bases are TGTGCCAGCAGTAAACGGACTAGCGGGAGGGGTGGAGCAGATACGCAGTATTTT. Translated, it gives CASSKRTSGRGGADTQYF.

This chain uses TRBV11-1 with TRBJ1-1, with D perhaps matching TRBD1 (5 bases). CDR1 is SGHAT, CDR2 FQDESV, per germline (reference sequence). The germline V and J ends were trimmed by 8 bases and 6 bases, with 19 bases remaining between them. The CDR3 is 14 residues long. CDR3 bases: TGTGCCAGCGATTGGGCAGGGAGGCGGTCTGAAGCTTTCTTT. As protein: CASDWAGRRSEAFF.

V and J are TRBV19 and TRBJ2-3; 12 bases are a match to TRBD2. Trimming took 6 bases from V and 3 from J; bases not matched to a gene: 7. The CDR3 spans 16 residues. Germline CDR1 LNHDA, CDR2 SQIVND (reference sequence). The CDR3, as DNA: TGTGCCAGTAGGGGCCTACTAGCGGGAGGTACAGATACGCAGTATTTT. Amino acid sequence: CASRGLLAGGTDTQYF.

CDR3 amino acids: CASSYRRVGYEQYF. The CDR3 bases are TGTGCCAGCAGTTACCGCAGGGTCGGCTACGAGCAGTACTTC. V and J are TRBV6-2 or TRBV6-3 and TRBJ2-7; possibly TRBD1 for D (5 bases). The CDR3 spans 14 residues. V lost 2 bases and J 3 bases, leaving 11 bases between the germline ends. Germline assignment: CDR1 MNHEY and CDR2 SVGEGT.

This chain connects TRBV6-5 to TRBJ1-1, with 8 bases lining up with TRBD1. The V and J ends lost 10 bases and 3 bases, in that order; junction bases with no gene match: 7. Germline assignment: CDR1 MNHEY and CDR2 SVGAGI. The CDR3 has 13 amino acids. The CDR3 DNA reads TGTGCCACCGGACAGGGTGGATACACTGAAGCTTTCTTT. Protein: CATGQGGYTEAFF.

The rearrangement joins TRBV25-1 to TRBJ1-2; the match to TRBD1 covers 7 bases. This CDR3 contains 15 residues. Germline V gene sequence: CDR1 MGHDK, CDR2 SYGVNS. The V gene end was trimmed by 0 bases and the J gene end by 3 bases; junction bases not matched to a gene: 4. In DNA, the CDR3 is TGTGCCAGCAGTGAATATACAGGGGACTACTATGGCTACACCTTC. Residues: CASSEYTGDYYGYTF.

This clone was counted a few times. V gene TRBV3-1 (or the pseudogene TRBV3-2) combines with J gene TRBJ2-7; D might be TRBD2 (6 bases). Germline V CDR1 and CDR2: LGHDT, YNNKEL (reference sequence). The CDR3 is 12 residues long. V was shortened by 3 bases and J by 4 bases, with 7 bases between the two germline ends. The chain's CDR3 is CASSQGGYEQYF. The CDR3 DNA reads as TGTGCCAGCAGCCAGGGGGGTTACGAGCAGTACTTC.

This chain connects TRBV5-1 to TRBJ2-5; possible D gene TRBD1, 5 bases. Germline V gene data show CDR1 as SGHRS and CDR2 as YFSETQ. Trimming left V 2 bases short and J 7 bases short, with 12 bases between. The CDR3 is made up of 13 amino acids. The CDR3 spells CASSLDRFWTQYF. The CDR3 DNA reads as TGCGCCAGCAGCTTAGACAGATTTTGGACCCAGTACTTC.